Below are 22 T cell receptor beta chains sequenced from a single sample in a study of beta chain features in type 1 diabetes. General study points: Type 1 diabetes patients had moderately but significantly shorter TCRB CDR3s in all four CD4+ subsets.

As every portion of the isolated RNA was reverse transcribed, the sequencing read expressed TCRB transcripts. Method: immunoSEQ multiplex PCR; TCRdb's copy keeps in-frame clones and lacks some. The data show 25,000 to 35,000 clones, 65% seen once. Antigens for these TCRs are unknown. The sequenced sample consisted of Tregs from blood. Receptor source: a woman in her 30s with type 1 diabetes.

The gene calls are TRBV18 and TRBJ1-5, with D possibly matching TRBD1 (6 bases). Per the germline V gene, CDR1 is KGHSH and CDR2 is LQKENI. Trimming cost V 3 bases and J 6 bases, with 15 bases left between them. This CDR3 has 15 residues. CDR3 nucleotide sequence: TGTGCCAGCTCACCGAAACAGGGCTCTGGTCAGCCCCAGCATTTT. This encodes CASSPKQGSGQPQHF.

The chain couples TRBV27 to TRBJ2-7; 10 nucleotides match TRBD1. The ends lost 6 bases at V and 0 bases at J; junction bases unmatched: 8. Germline V gene sequence: CDR1 MNHEY, CDR2 SMNVEV (reference sequence). The CDR3 is 16 residues long. CDR3 DNA: TGTGCCAGCAGCCGGAGCCGGGACAGGGGCTCCTACGAGCAGTACTTC. It yields the protein CASSRSRDRGSYEQYF.

The chain recombines TRBV27 with TRBJ1-2; perhaps TRBD1 as D (6 bases). The CDR3 totals 14 residues. Looked up from germline, CDR1 is MNHEY and CDR2 is SMNVEV (reference sequence). The ends were cut back, 5 bases at V and 6 bases at J, with 16 bases in the middle. CDR3 region: CASSGIQGVDGYTF. The CDR3 DNA reads as TGTGCCAGCAGTGGCATACAGGGAGTTGATGGCTACACCTTC.

In DNA, the CDR3 is TGCGCCAGCAGAGTCGGAAGCGGGAATGAGCAGTTCTTC. Its protein product is CASRVGSGNEQFF. V is TRBV5-1 and J is TRBJ2-1, with D maybe TRBD2 (6 bases). Trimming stripped 5 bases from V and 7 bases from J, with 13 bases between. Germline CDR1 reads SGHRS; CDR2 reads YFSETQ. This CDR3 spans 13 amino acids. The variable domain in full, with the rest retrieved from reference TRBV5-1 and TRBJ2-1, is KAGVTQTPRYLIKTRGQQVTLSCSPISGHRSVSWYQQTPGQGLQFLFEYFSETQRNKGNFPGRFSGRQFSNSRSEMNVSTLELGDSALYLCASRVGSGNEQFFGPGTRLTVL.

This clone appeared a single time. The chain carries TRBV6-1 and TRBJ2-3; 9 positions match TRBD2. V dropped 6 bases and J dropped 2; count of bases not matched to a gene: 6. Germline CDR1 and CDR2: MNHNS and SASEGT. This CDR3 contains 15 residues. The CDR3 sequence is CASSPSGRNTDTQYF. CDR3 bases: TGTGCCAGCAGCCCCAGCGGGAGGAACACAGATACGCAGTATTTT.

The chain joins TRBV29-1 to TRBJ1-1; TRBD1 agrees at 9 bases. The CDR3 sequence is 13 residues long. From germline, CDR1 is SQVTM and CDR2 ANQGSEA. The V gene end was trimmed by 8 bases and the J gene end by 3 bases; junction bases not matched to a gene: 7. CDR3 sequence (DNA): TGCAGCATAAACAGGGGGCAAGACACTGAAGCTTTCTTT. Amino acids: CSINRGQDTEAFF.

To note about this clone: The junction departs from germline at one end; a sequencing error may be responsible. This chain links TRBV7-2 with TRBJ2-7; D is uncertain. Germline lookup yields CDR1 SGHTA and CDR2 FQGNSA. The CDR3 spans 15 residues. The CDR3 DNA sequence: TGTGCCGGCAGCCAACGTATTGTTAGAGGCTACGAGCAGTACTTC. Translated, it gives CAGSQRIVRGYEQYF.

The chain links TRBV6-4 to TRBJ2-7, with 10 bases matching TRBD1. The CDR3 has 16 amino acids. Unmatched junction bases numbered 12, after V lost 5 bases and J lost 5 bases. In germline, CDR1 is MRHNA, CDR2 SNTAGT. In DNA form, the CDR3 reads TGTGCCAGCAGTAACTTGCATCTGGACAGGGGGAACGAGCAGTACTTC. Translation: CASSNLHLDRGNEQYF.

The chain couples TRBV5-6 to TRBJ2-5; D call uncertain. V lost 0 bases to trimming and J lost 4 bases, with 13 bases between them. Germline V lookup: CDR1 SGHDT, CDR2 YYEEEE. This CDR3 contains 15 residues. In DNA form, the CDR3 reads TGTGCCAGCAGCTTGGAGGCAGGAAGGTTAGAGACCCAGTACTTC. Amino acid sequence: CASSLEAGRLETQYF.

The V call is TRBV5-6, the J call TRBJ2-2, with D possibly being TRBD1 (5 bases). The CDR3 has 15 residues. V lost 0 bases and J 1 base, leaving 7 bases between the germline ends. Germline V gene lookup returns CDR1 SGHDT and CDR2 YYEEEE. For the CDR3, the DNA is TGTGCCAGCAGCTTGGGGACAATGAACACCGGGGAGCTGTTTTTT. The encoded protein is CASSLGTMNTGELFF.

CDR3 DNA: TGTGCCAGCAGCTTAAGAGGCCAGAACCAAGAGACCCAGTACTTC. It translates to CASSLRGQNQETQYF. The chain couples TRBV7-8 to TRBJ2-5, with D unresolved. V lost 2 bases to trimming and J lost 0 bases, with 10 bases between them. Germline V gene lookup returns CDR1 SGHVS and CDR2 FQNEAQ. This CDR3 has 15 residues. Variable domain in full (rest from reference TRBV7-8 and TRBJ2-5): GAGVSQSPRYKVAKRGQDVALRCDPISGHVSLFWYQQALGQGPEFLTYFQNEAQLDKSGLPSDRFFAERPEGSVSTLKIQRTQQEDSAVYLCASSLRGQNQETQYFGPGTRLLVL.

CDR3 amino acids: CASTPGRGYTF. Written as DNA, the CDR3 is TGTGCCAGCACCCCCGGGAGGGGCTACACCTTC. The rearrangement joins TRBV6-1 to TRBJ1-2; D gene unclear. The V gene lost 7 bases and the J gene lost 8 bases, with 11 bases spanning the gap. Germline V gene data show CDR1 as MNHNS and CDR2 as SASEGT. The CDR3 totals 11 residues.

This chain connects TRBV7-9 to TRBJ1-5; D ambiguous. The CDR3 covers 12 residues. Germline CDR1 reads SEHNR; CDR2 reads FQNEAQ (reference sequence). Trimming pared 3 bases from V and 3 bases from J, leaving 3 bases between. The CDR3 coding sequence is TGTGCCAGCAGCTTCAACAATCAGCCCCAGCATTTT. It is translated as CASSFNNQPQHF.

The chain combines TRBV19 with TRBJ2-6; D might be TRBD1 (6 bases). The CDR3 sequence is 15 residues long. V shed 7 bases and J shed 0 bases, with 10 bases lying between them. Looked up from germline, CDR1 is LNHDA and CDR2 is SQIVND (reference sequence). The CDR3, as DNA: TGTGCCAGTACCCGGGACACCTCTGGGGCCAACGTCCTGACTTTC. Its protein product is CASTRDTSGANVLTF.

V gene TRBV7-2 combines with J gene TRBJ2-4; D call uncertain. The V end was cut by 5 bases, the J end by 11 bases, with 16 bases between. The length of the CDR3 is 13 residues. Germline values: CDR1 SGHTA, CDR2 FQGNSA. The CDR3 spells CASSREASLVQYF. The CDR3 nucleotides are TGTGCCAGCAGCCGAGAGGCTAGTCTCGTTCAGTACTTC.

The chain joins TRBV25-1 to TRBJ1-4; TRBD1 agrees at 8 bases. This CDR3 region has 15 residues. Germline CDR1 MGHDK, CDR2 SYGVNS. Trimming cost V 2 bases and J 8 bases; bases outside gene matches: 7. The CDR3 DNA sequence: TGTGCCAGCAGTGAAGCAGGGGGCGCATGGGAAAAACTGTTTTTT. It codes for CASSEAGGAWEKLFF.

This clone was seen only a few times. The chain recombines TRBV10-3 with TRBJ2-5; D might be TRBD2 (5 bases). Germline V CDR1 and CDR2: ENHRY, SYGVKD. Trimming left V 3 bases short and J 1 base short, with 9 bases between. The CDR3 length is 14 residues. The CDR3 sequence: CAISEGRGQETQYF. The CDR3 DNA is TGTGCCATCAGTGAAGGACGGGGCCAAGAGACCCAGTACTTC.

The rearrangement uses TRBV30 and TRBJ1-4, with D possibly being TRBD1 (5 bases). Germline V gene data show CDR1 as GTSNPN and CDR2 as SVGIG (reference sequence). V was cut by 5 bases and J by 5 bases, with 6 bases left in between. This CDR3 region has 11 residues. The CDR3 protein is CAWSGNEKLFF. CDR3 DNA sequence: TGTGCCTGGTCAGGGAATGAAAAACTGTTTTTT.

The gene calls are TRBV7-3 and TRBJ1-1; the D is unclear. V was clipped by 5 bases and J by 1 base, with 11 bases between them. The CDR3 length is 14 residues. From germline, CDR1 is SGHTA and CDR2 FQGTGA. The CDR3 loop is CASSRGPQNTEAFF. In DNA form, the CDR3 reads TGTGCCAGCAGCCGAGGGCCGCAGAACACTGAAGCTTTCTTT.

This clone was observed a handful of times. The rearrangement links TRBV5-1 to TRBJ2-1; 12 bases agree with TRBD2. Germline CDR1 reads SGHRS; CDR2 reads YFSETQ. V lost 2 bases to trimming and J lost 7 bases; unmatched junction nucleotides: 7. The CDR3 is 16 residues long. Here the CDR3 reads CASSFLPTSGSNEQFF. The CDR3 DNA reads as TGCGCCAGCAGCTTCCTACCGACTAGCGGGAGTAATGAGCAGTTCTTC.

This clone was observed a handful of times. The chain links TRBV5-1 to TRBJ1-1, with D possibly being TRBD1 (6 bases). The CDR3 runs 15 residues. In germline, CDR1 is SGHRS, CDR2 YFSETQ. V lost 0 bases and J lost 0, with 9 bases in between. CDR3 DNA sequence: TGCGCCAGCAGCTTGGTCGACAGGTTGAACACTGAAGCTTTCTTT. Protein sequence: CASSLVDRLNTEAFF.

V gene TRBV7-9 combines with J gene TRBJ1-5; 12 bases match TRBD1. The CDR3 is 18 amino acids. Unmatched junction bases numbered 13, after V lost 3 bases and J lost 7 bases. CDR1 SEHNR and CDR2 FQNEAQ come from the germline V gene (reference sequence). The CDR3 region is CASSFTPGTGGFNQPQHF. The CDR3 DNA sequence: TGTGCCAGCAGCTTCACCCCCGGGACAGGGGGCTTCAACCAGCCCCAGCATTTT. Using reference TRBV7-9 and TRBJ1-5 for the parts outside the CDR3, the full variable domain is DTGVSQNPRHKITKRGQNVTFRCDPISEHNRLYWYRQTLGQGPEFLTYFQNEAQLEKSRLLSDRFSAERPKGSFSTLEIQRTEQGDSAMYLCASSFTPGTGGFNQPQHFGDGTRLSIL.